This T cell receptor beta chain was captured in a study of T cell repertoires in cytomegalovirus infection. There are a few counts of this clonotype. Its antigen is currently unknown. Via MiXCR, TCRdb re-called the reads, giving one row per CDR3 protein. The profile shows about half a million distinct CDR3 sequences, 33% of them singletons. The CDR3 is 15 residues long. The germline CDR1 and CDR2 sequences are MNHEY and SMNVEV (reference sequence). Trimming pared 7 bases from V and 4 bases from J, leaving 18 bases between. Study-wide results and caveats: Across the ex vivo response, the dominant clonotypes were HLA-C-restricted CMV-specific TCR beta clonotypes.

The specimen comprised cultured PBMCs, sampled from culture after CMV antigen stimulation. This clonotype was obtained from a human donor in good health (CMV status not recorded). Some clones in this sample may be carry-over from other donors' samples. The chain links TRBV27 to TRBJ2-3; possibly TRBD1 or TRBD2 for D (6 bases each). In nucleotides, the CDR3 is TGTGCCAGCACACTCAGTGGGGGGCTTGCAGATACGCAGTATTTT. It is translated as CASTLSGGLADTQYF.